The next 7 T cell receptor beta chains were all read from a single sample in a study of cytotoxic CD8 clonotypes in ibrutinib-treated CLL. This table comes from immunoSEQ multiplex PCR, and its TCRdb copy is limited to in-frame clones, with some not included. This repertoire shows nearly 85,000 clones, roughly three quarters found once; its top ten account for about 4.8%. Sequencing used PBMCs, obtained after 12 months of ibrutinib treatment. The receptors originated from a human donor with chronic lymphocytic leukemia.

Comment on this clone: The same CDR3 is also encoded by other DNA sequences in this sample. V and J are TRBV19 and TRBJ1-2; D gene unclear. This CDR3 has 14 amino acids. V gave up 5 bases and J gave up 4 bases, with 14 bases separating them. Germline V gene sequence: CDR1 LNHDA, CDR2 SQIVND (reference sequence). CDR3 in amino acids: CASSPQIGIYGYTF. In nucleotides, the CDR3 is TGTGCCAGTAGTCCCCAAATAGGGATCTATGGCTACACCTTC.

This clone was counted once. The chain combines TRBV7-2 with TRBJ1-2; the D gene is possibly TRBD1 (6 bases). Trimming removed 1 base from V and 8 bases from J, with 17 bases in between. The CDR3 is 15 residues long. CDR1 and CDR2 from the germline V gene are SGHTA and FQGNSA. The CDR3 bases are TGTGCCAGCAGCTTAGAGGTCCTGGGGGCTGGGGGCTACACCTTC. Protein product: CASSLEVLGAGGYTF. The whole variable domain, remainder taken from reference TRBV7-2 and TRBJ1-2, is GAGVSQSPSNKVTEKGKDVELRCDPISGHTALYWYRQSLGQGLEFLIYFQGNSAPDKSGLPSDRFSAERTGGSVSTLTIQRTQQEDSAVYLCASSLEVLGAGGYTFGSGTRLTVV.

The gene calls are TRBV4-2 and TRBJ2-2, with 12 bases aligning to TRBD2. V trimming: 0 bases; J trimming: 3 bases; junction bases outside the gene matches: 8. In germline, CDR1 is LGHNA, CDR2 YNFKEQ. This CDR3 has 19 amino acids. For the CDR3, the DNA is TGTGCCAGCAGCCAAGATGTCCCCCTAGCGGGAGGGCACACCGGGGAGCTGTTTTTT. It specifies CASSQDVPLAGGHTGELFF.

In its sample, this clone was seen a few times. V usage is TRBV10-3 and J usage is TRBJ2-5; 7 nucleotides agree with TRBD2. The CDR3 totals 17 residues. Germline trimming cut 4 bases from V and 2 bases from J; bases unmatched to any gene: 13. The V gene's germline CDR1 is ENHRY and CDR2 SYGVKD. DNA of the CDR3: TGTGCCATCAGTGGGGGAAGCGGGGTGGCGGGACAAGAGACCCAGTACTTC. As protein: CAISGGSGVAGQETQYF.

The chain recombines TRBV7-9 with TRBJ1-1; D gene ambiguous. This CDR3 spans 14 amino acids. CDR1 and CDR2 (germline): SEHNR, FQNEAQ (reference sequence). Trimming removed 4 bases at V and 5 bases at J, with 14 bases between. CDR3 sequence (DNA): TGTGCCAGCAGCTCCAAAGCCACTCCTACTGAAGCTTTCTTT. Protein: CASSSKATPTEAFF.

The chain recombines TRBV28 with TRBJ1-6; tentative D call: TRBD1 (5 bases). Between the trimmed V and J ends, which lost 5 bases and 10 bases, there was a span of 18 bases. The CDR3 loop spans 15 amino acids. Per germline, CDR1 MDHEN and CDR2 SYDVKM. The CDR3 DNA is TGTGCCAGCAGTCAAACAGGTGGTCCCAAATCACCCCTCCACTTT. Amino acids: CASSQTGGPKSPLHF.

The CDR3 loop is CASSLWQGARGNQPQHF. The CDR3 DNA reads TGTGCCAGCAGTCTTTGGCAGGGGGCTCGGGGCAATCAGCCCCAGCATTTT. The chain is built from TRBV28 and TRBJ1-5; 8 positions match TRBD1. V lost 5 bases and J lost 2; bases outside the gene matches: 11. The CDR3 covers 17 residues. The germline CDR1 and CDR2 sequences are MDHEN and SYDVKM.